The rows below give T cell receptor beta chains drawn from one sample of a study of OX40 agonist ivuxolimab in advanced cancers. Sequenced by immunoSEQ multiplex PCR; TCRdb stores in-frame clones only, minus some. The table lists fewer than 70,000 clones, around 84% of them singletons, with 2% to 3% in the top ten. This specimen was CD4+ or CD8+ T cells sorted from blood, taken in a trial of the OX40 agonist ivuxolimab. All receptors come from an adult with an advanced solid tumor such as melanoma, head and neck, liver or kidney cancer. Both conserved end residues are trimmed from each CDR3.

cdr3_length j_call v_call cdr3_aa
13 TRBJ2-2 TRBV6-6 ASTRGGGNTGELF
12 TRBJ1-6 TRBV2 ASRESSYNSPLH
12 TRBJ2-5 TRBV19 ATGDRGQRETQY
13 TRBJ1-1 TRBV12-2 ASRTPGGGNTEAF
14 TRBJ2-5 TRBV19 ASSIGTSGGGETQY
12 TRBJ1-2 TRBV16 ASSREDRGYGYT
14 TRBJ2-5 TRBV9 ASSVGNSGGQETQY
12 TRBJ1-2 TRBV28 ASSFWGGRIGYT
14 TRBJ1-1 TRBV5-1 ASKGGQGRLNTEAF
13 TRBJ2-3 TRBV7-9 ASSLDSGDTDTQY
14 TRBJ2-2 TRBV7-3 ASSLNPGQGTGELF
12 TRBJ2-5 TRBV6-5 ASSYTGPEETQY
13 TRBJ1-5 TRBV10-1 AAGPAGAWGQPQH
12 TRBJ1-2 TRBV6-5 ASSAFRDPYGYT
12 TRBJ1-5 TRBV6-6 ASSRTASNQPQH
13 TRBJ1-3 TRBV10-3 AISRQGVAGNTIY
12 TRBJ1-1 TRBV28 ASNTPGQLAEAF
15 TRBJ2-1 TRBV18 ASSPLGTGGAVNEQF
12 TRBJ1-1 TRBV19 ASRRQGGYTEAF
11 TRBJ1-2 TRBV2 ASSRQGDYGYT
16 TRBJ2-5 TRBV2 ASSENVGRGGGKETQY
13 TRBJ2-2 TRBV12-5 ASGLVLSGAGELF
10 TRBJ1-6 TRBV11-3 ASSSHRSPLH
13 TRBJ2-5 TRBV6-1 ASSGQGANGETQY
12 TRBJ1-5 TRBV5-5 ASSPRQGGQPQH
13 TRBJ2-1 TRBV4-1 ASSQEGGSNNEQF
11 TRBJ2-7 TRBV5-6 ASSWGREDEQY
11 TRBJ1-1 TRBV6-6 ASSDRGNTEAF
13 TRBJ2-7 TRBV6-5 ASRPGLAGTYEQY
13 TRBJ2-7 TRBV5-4 ASSSMDRLGYEQY
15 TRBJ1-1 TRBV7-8 ASSTSGTRRLNTEAF
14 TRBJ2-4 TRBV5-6 ASSLADRVVKNIQY
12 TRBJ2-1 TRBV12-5 ASGLSGLEGEQF
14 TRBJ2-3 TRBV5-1 ASSSTGTARTDTQY
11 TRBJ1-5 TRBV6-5 ASTDYPSQPQH
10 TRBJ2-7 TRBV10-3 AITAGAHEQY
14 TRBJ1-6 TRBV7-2 ASSLRGFSYNSPLH
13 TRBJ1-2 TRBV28 ASSIIQGGTYGYT
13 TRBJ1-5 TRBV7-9 ASSQDQGSNQPQH
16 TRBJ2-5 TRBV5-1 ASSIDPRQGAIQETQY
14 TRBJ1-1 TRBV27 ASTQSGDRVSAEAF
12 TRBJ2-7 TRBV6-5 ASSRQGPSYEQY
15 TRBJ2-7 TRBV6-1 ASSEVPRRSSSYEQY
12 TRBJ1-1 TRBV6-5 ASSTGEPHTEAF
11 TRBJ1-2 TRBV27 ASSVTGNYGYT
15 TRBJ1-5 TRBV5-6 ASGSWTGTLSNQPQH